A single sample gave rise to the 3 T cell receptor beta chains below, sequenced in a study of blood T cell repertoires in COVID-19. Clones were sequenced by immunoSEQ multiplex PCR, and TCRdb holds only the in-frame ones, with some missing. Of about 50,000 clones in the sample, approximately 86% were seen once. Material for sequencing was peripheral blood. These receptors all stem from an elderly man with active COVID-19.

This chain links TRBV3-1 (or the pseudogene TRBV3-2) with TRBJ2-4; the D is unclear. V was shortened by 3 bases and J by 8 bases, with 23 bases between the two germline ends. Germline V gene sequence: CDR1 LGHDT, CDR2 YNNKEL (reference sequence). CDR3 length: 17 amino acids. The CDR3 DNA follows: TGTGCCAGCAGCCAGTTTACTCCCATTCAAAGAAAAGACATTCAGTACTTC. Amino acid sequence: CASSQFTPIQRKDIQYF.

The chain employs TRBV5-6 and TRBJ2-3, with D maybe TRBD1 (6 bases). The germline CDR1 and CDR2 sequences are SGHDT and YYEEEE. There are 16 residues in the CDR3. Trimming took 4 bases from V and 1 from J, leaving 16 bases between them. In DNA form, the CDR3 reads TGTGCCAGCAGCCTGTTGGGGGCCAGTCGCACAGATACGCAGTATTTT. This gives the protein CASSLLGASRTDTQYF.

The chain uses TRBV10-3 and TRBJ2-2; 9 positions agree with TRBD1. The V segment lost 6 bases and the J segment 6 bases; nucleotides outside the gene matches: 5. Germline V lookup: CDR1 ENHRY, CDR2 SYGVKD. The CDR3 extends over 14 amino acids. DNA for the CDR3: TGTGCCATCAGCGGGACAGGGTATGCCGGGGAGCTGTTTTTT. Its translation is CAISGTGYAGELFF.